Listed below are T cell receptor beta chains from one sample, sequenced in a study of shared clonotypes between healthy human individuals. Data came from immunoSEQ multiplex PCR; TCRdb stores just in-frame clones and leaves some out. This sample yields roughly 680,000 clones, of which over 55% are seen a single time; more than 1.5% belongs to the top ten. Sequencing used memory CD4+ T cells sorted from blood. The origin of the receptors is a woman between 25 and 40 years old in good health. CDR3s include the opening cysteine and the closing phenylalanine or tryptophan.

cdr3_aa j_call v_call
CASSLWAYEQFF TRBJ2-1 TRBV28
CASSISRGLQETQYF TRBJ2-5 TRBV19
CASSQQGPGEKLFF TRBJ1-4 TRBV18
CSVHPDTQYF TRBJ2-3 TRBV29-1
CASSEFGTGPMQYF TRBJ2-5 TRBV25-1
CASSFLPDRIQYF TRBJ2-4 TRBV7-2
CASSNGGANGANVLTF TRBJ2-6 TRBV11-1
CASSFTRLAGEYEQYF TRBJ2-7 TRBV5-1
CASNGQGGGYGYTF TRBJ1-2 TRBV6-5
CASSPGTALVGEQYF TRBJ2-7 TRBV5-1
CASSHDVGTGSYEQYF TRBJ2-7 TRBV21-1
CASSPRGTGNYGYTF TRBJ1-2 TRBV5-8
CAISPDPTQPQHF TRBJ1-5 TRBV10-3
CASSLAGRGDTEAFF TRBJ1-1 TRBV7-8
CASSPQGRTQYF TRBJ2-5 TRBV7-9
CASSLDKNIQYF TRBJ2-4 TRBV5-1
CASSLDSGNTGELFF TRBJ2-2 TRBV25-1
CASSEQGLGTDTQYF TRBJ2-3 TRBV2
CASADVGETQYF TRBJ2-5 TRBV9
CASSAQGDQPQHF TRBJ1-5 TRBV7-2
CASSARTGVPNTIYF TRBJ1-3 TRBV28
CASSIVSVIGLAGVKTQYF TRBJ2-5 TRBV19
CASSAQRDSYEQYF TRBJ2-7 TRBV7-2
CATSREKREGPGEQYF TRBJ2-7 TRBV15
CASSEYRVDNNEQFF TRBJ2-1 TRBV2
CASSLGRDTQYF TRBJ2-3 TRBV5-1
CAAGRDIYNEQFF TRBJ2-1 TRBV28
CASSIGSAGNGYTF TRBJ1-2 TRBV19
CASSFPQGADEQYF TRBJ2-7 TRBV28
CASSDATTGHNEQFF TRBJ2-1 TRBV5-4
CASSLGGRGRSNYGYTF TRBJ1-2 TRBV4-1
CASSLALQEQYF TRBJ2-5 TRBV7-2
CASSPGDRGPSEKLFF TRBJ1-4 TRBV11-2
CASSQPGPGQFF TRBJ2-1 TRBV7-2
CASSQDHRLAGGYEQYF TRBJ2-7 TRBV14
CASGAMGTGELFF TRBJ2-2 TRBV7-7
CASSYSLGRGPDEQYF TRBJ2-7 TRBV6-5
CASSGATSGIRTDTQYF TRBJ2-3 TRBV6-1
CASSTTGSGNTEAFF TRBJ1-1 TRBV5-4
CASSPSLRSYNEQFF TRBJ2-1 TRBV4-1
CASSPTGGTQETQYF TRBJ2-5 TRBV5-1
CASSIYGDYEQYF TRBJ2-7 TRBV19
CASSPSDLPTDTQYF TRBJ2-3 TRBV18
CASSAGHSGNTIYF TRBJ1-3 TRBV5-1
CASSYAGTENQPQHF TRBJ1-5 TRBV7-9
CASQGNLGGQPQHF TRBJ1-5 TRBV19
CASSQIGGSFNEQFF TRBJ2-1 TRBV14
CASSEAVRPRRGYTF TRBJ1-2 TRBV2
CASSLVHSYEQYF TRBJ2-7 TRBV27
CASSLDGVYNEQFF TRBJ2-1 TRBV7-3
CASSSPQGADSSYEQYF TRBJ2-7 TRBV25-1
CAISESGASTDTQYF TRBJ2-3 TRBV10-3
CASTGTPNYGYTF TRBJ1-2 TRBV28
CASSQGQYSGANVLTF TRBJ2-6 TRBV5-1
CASSKGLAGVETQYF TRBJ2-5 TRBV6-6
CASGSWGEQYF TRBJ2-7 TRBV2
CATSLREFYGYTF TRBJ1-2 TRBV15
CASSNRGNEQYF TRBJ2-7 TRBV5-6
CSVRVALNQPQHF TRBJ1-5 TRBV29-1
CASSTQVGTDTQYF TRBJ2-3 TRBV10-2